The 10 T cell receptor beta chains below were found in one sample sequenced in a study of early T cells in non-severe SARS-CoV-2 infection. MiXCR, run by TCRdb on the 5' RACE reads, gives a single entry per CDR3 protein. The table has more than 25,000 distinct CDR3 sequences, over 4.5% seen once. The sequenced sample was whole blood, obtained at baseline. The receptors were sampled from an adult who was a healthcare worker with PCR-confirmed SARS-CoV-2 infection or an uninfected control (not recorded which).

This clonotype has ten or more counts. The V call is TRBV7-2, the J call TRBJ1-6, with a tentative D call TRBD1 (5 bases). This CDR3 region has 16 residues. Germline CDR1 is SGHTA and CDR2 is FQGNSA. Trimming removed 3 bases at V and 9 bases at J, with 18 bases between. CDR3: CASSLASGGGGSPLHF. The CDR3 DNA is TGTGCCAGCAGCTTGGCTAGTGGGGGAGGAGGTTCACCCCTCCACTTT.

A few counts support this clonotype. The chain employs TRBV10-2 and TRBJ2-3; TRBD2 aligns across 11 bases. The CDR3 has 15 residues. Germline V gene data show CDR1 as WSHSY and CDR2 as SAAADI. The junction had 3 bases not matched to a gene; V was cut back by 3 bases and J by 4 bases. The CDR3: CASSDGGLAADTQYF. The CDR3 region has the DNA TGCGCCAGCAGTGATGGGGGACTAGCGGCAGATACGCAGTATTTT.

This clonotype was counted between two and nine times. The chain combines TRBV20-1 with TRBJ2-1; the match to TRBD2 covers 8 bases. V shed 6 bases and J 2 bases; nucleotides not matched to a gene: 9. Per the germline V gene, CDR1 is DFQATT and CDR2 is SNEGSKA (reference sequence). This CDR3 contains 15 residues. The CDR3 nucleotides read TGCAGTGCCGTAGCGGGGCTCAGCCCCTACAATGAGCAGTTCTTC. It specifies CSAVAGLSPYNEQFF.

This clonotype is classed as medium-sized (0.01 to 0.1%). V gene TRBV28 combines with J gene TRBJ2-1; no clear D gene. Germline lookup yields CDR1 MDHEN and CDR2 SYDVKM. The CDR3 spans 12 residues. Deletions cut 4 bases from V and 6 bases from J, with 7 bases between. CDR3 in DNA: TGTGCCAGCAGTTCCTACTTCAATGAGCAGTTCTTC. This codes for CASSSYFNEQFF.

This clonotype was observed at least ten times. V gene TRBV7-8 combines with J gene TRBJ1-3; 7 nucleotides match TRBD1. The CDR3 extends over 16 amino acids. Trimming cost V 5 bases and J 0 bases; bases outside gene matches: 7. Looked up from germline, CDR1 is SGHVS and CDR2 is FQNEAQ. The CDR3 DNA reads TGTGCCAGCAGCCCATCGGGACAGAGCTCTGGAAACACCATATATTTT. Its protein is CASSPSGQSSGNTIYF.

This clonotype was seen repeatedly, ten times or more. The chain has TRBV7-6 and TRBJ2-2; D gene unclear. Trimming removed 2 bases from V and 2 bases from J, with 9 bases in between. The CDR3 has 15 amino acids. The V gene's germline CDR1 is SGHVS and CDR2 FNYEAQ. The CDR3 spells CASSLQTRNTGELFF. The CDR3 nucleotides are TGTGCCAGCAGCTTACAAACCAGAAACACCGGGGAGCTGTTTTTT.

This clonotype was seen ten or more times. The chain is built from TRBV20-1 and TRBJ1-1, with D perhaps matching TRBD1 (5 bases). CDR1 DFQATT and CDR2 SNEGSKA come from the germline V gene (reference sequence). CDR3 length equals 15 residues. V was trimmed by 1 base and J by 8 bases, leaving 20 bases between them. The CDR3 sequence: CSARGDGTRHLEAFF. The CDR3 coding sequence is TGCAGTGCTAGAGGAGATGGGACCAGGCATCTGGAAGCTTTCTTT.

This clonotype was seen at least ten times. The chain carries TRBV6-5 and TRBJ2-3; the D is unclear. The CDR3 totals 11 residues. The germline V and J ends were trimmed by 6 bases and 2 bases, with 3 bases remaining between them. The V gene's germline CDR1 is MNHEY and CDR2 SVGAGI. The CDR3 DNA follows: TGTGCCAGCAGATACACAGATACGCAGTATTTT. Translating it yields CASRYTDTQYF.

At least ten counts were recorded for this clonotype. This sequence joins TRBV5-1 and TRBJ1-5, with D maybe TRBD1 (5 bases). Germline V lookup: CDR1 SGHRS, CDR2 YFSETQ. V lost 2 bases and J lost 3, with 12 bases in between. This CDR3 is built from 15 residues. The CDR3, as DNA: TGCGCCAGCAGCTTTTATGAGGGGAACAATCAGCCCCAGCATTTT. This translates into CASSFYEGNNQPQHF.

This clonotype was seen repeatedly, ten times or more. The V and J genes are TRBV6-4 and TRBJ1-3, with D unresolved. V was pared by 8 bases and J by 0 bases, with 17 bases between. Germline CDR1 MRHNA, CDR2 SNTAGT. The CDR3 is 16 amino acids. The CDR3 bases are TGTGCCAGCGTCGGCGGGCAGCCCCACTCTGGAAACACCATATATTTT. Residues: CASVGGQPHSGNTIYF.